What follows is one T cell receptor beta chain and its context. The CDR3 sequence is 16 residues long. From germline, CDR1 is SGHAT and CDR2 FQDESV (reference sequence). The V and J ends lost 3 bases and 2 bases, in that order; junction bases with no gene match: 5. The sample belongs to a study of T cell responses to AZD1222 COVID-19 vaccine. Only in-frame clones appear in the TCRdb table, and some are missing; sequencing was by immunoSEQ multiplex PCR. The table has 70,000 to 90,000 clones, roughly 84% seen once. This receptor was taken from an adult who received the AZD1222 COVID-19 vaccine. The sample consisted of peripheral blood, taken 28 days after the second AZD1222 dose. This chain links TRBV11-1 with TRBJ2-5; 11 bases match TRBD2. CDR3 bases: TGTGCCAGCAGCTTTATAGCGGGGGGGCCTCAAGAGACCCAGTACTTC. It codes for CASSFIAGGPQETQYF.